A single sample gave rise to the 25 T cell receptor beta chains below, sequenced in a study of blood T cells in healthy people across ages. A J-beta primer mix and a sample-barcoded 5' primer were used in a second PCR of about 7 to 12 cycles. One entry per CDR3 protein results from TCRdb running MiXCR on the 5' RACE reads. The repertoire holds roughly 1,000,000 distinct CDR3 sequences, with about 25% as singletons. The same data also went into a second study, on T cells of mothers and their children.

Sequencing was performed on blood. The receptor source for this set is a girl aged 2-10 years in good health.

V and J are TRBV7-9 and TRBJ2-1; 8 nucleotides agree with TRBD1. The CDR3 loop spans 16 amino acids. Germline-derived CDR1 and CDR2 are SEHNR and FQNEAQ (reference sequence). The ends lost 4 bases at V and 3 bases at J; junction bases unmatched: 8. CDR3 sequence reads: CASSSRGQAIYNEQFF. DNA for the CDR3: TGTGCCAGCAGCTCAAGGGGACAGGCGATCTACAATGAGCAGTTCTTC.

This clonotype showed up just a few times. The chain uses TRBV13 and TRBJ2-7; D not resolved. The CDR3 contains 13 residues. Trimming removed 1 base from V and 6 bases from J, with 10 bases in between. In germline, CDR1 is PRHDT, CDR2 FYEKMQ (reference sequence). DNA for the CDR3: TGTGCCAGCAGCTTAGAAGGCCACGCCGAGCAGTACTTC. Protein: CASSLEGHAEQYF.

CDR3 sequence: CSVLTSGRVETQYF. The CDR3 DNA follows: TGCAGCGTTTTGACTAGCGGGAGGGTAGAGACCCAGTACTTC. The rearrangement links TRBV29-1 to TRBJ2-5, with 14 bases that match TRBD2. Unmatched junction bases numbered 3, after V lost 5 bases and J lost 4 bases. There are 14 residues in the CDR3. Germline CDR1 SQVTM, CDR2 ANQGSEA.

This chain links TRBV5-6 with TRBJ1-1, with D possibly TRBD1 on 5 matching bases. CDR3 length: 14 residues. V was pared by 0 bases and J by 5 bases, with 11 bases between. Per the germline V gene, CDR1 is SGHDT and CDR2 is YYEEEE. The CDR3 nucleotides read TGTGCCAGCAGCTTGGGGGGGTATGAAACTGAAGCTTTCTTT. Its protein product is CASSLGGYETEAFF.

This clonotype has a handful of counts. Here the CDR3 omits its conserved ending phenylalanine or tryptophan, so a read error is the likely source. The chain uses TRBV12-3 or TRBV12-4 and TRBJ1-1; D not certain. This CDR3 is built from 12 residues. The ends were cut back, 6 bases at V and 0 bases at J, with 5 bases in the middle. The CDR3 is CASSLMNTEAFL. The CDR3 nucleotides are TGTGCCAGCAGCCTCATGAACACTGAAGCTTTCCTT.

The chain uses TRBV7-9 and TRBJ2-5, with TRBD2 matching 9 bases. Germline V lookup: CDR1 SEHNR, CDR2 FQNEAQ (reference sequence). CDR3 length: 14 amino acids. With 5 bases clipped from V and 3 bases from J, the junction kept 4 bases outside the gene matches. The CDR3 nucleotides are TGTGCCAGCAGCCGCGGGGGGGGCAAAGAGACCCAGTACTTC. Protein product: CASSRGGGKETQYF.

The V and J genes are TRBV19 and TRBJ2-7, with D possibly called TRBD1 or TRBD2 (5 bases each). The J call may be in error: the DNA end matches TRBJ2-1 better. CDR3 length: 11 amino acids. CDR1 and CDR2 (germline): LNHDA, SQIVND (reference sequence). This chain's CDR3 is CASSRGPEQFF. CDR3 DNA sequence: TGTGCCAGTAGCCGGGGCCCCGAGCAGTTCTTC.

This clonotype has more than one count but fewer than ten. The chain recombines TRBV20-1 with TRBJ1-6; D ambiguous. V lost 4 bases to trimming and J lost 1 base, with 8 bases between them. Per the germline V gene, CDR1 is DFQATT and CDR2 is SNEGSKA (reference sequence). The CDR3 sequence is 14 residues long. CDR3 bases: TGCAGTGCTACATTGGAGTCCTATAATTCACCCCTCCACTTT. It codes for CSATLESYNSPLHF.

The sample holds a few counts of this clonotype. The chain is built from TRBV13 and TRBJ2-7; the D gene could be TRBD1 or TRBD2 (5 bases each). This CDR3 is built from 15 residues. V was shortened by 3 bases and J by 2 bases, with 14 bases between the two germline ends. Germline assignment: CDR1 PRHDT and CDR2 FYEKMQ (reference sequence). The CDR3 nucleotides read TGTGCCAGCAGCTTTTTAGCAGGGACCACCTACGAGCAGTACTTC. Amino acid sequence: CASSFLAGTTYEQYF.

This chain joins TRBV12-3 or TRBV12-4 and TRBJ1-2; possibly TRBD1 for D (5 bases). The CDR3 length is 14 residues. Deletions cut 3 bases from V and 0 bases from J, with 8 bases between. CDR3 DNA sequence: TGTGCCAGCAGTTTCGGGGGAGCTAACTATGGCTACACCTTC. This encodes CASSFGGANYGYTF.

This clonotype has a handful of counts. The chain carries TRBV5-1 and TRBJ2-2; D unclear. V lost 0 bases, J lost 4 bases, and 16 bases lay in between. CDR1 and CDR2 from the germline V gene are SGHRS and YFSETQ. This CDR3 contains 17 residues. CDR3 nucleotide sequence: TGCGCCAGCAGCTTGGATATTCGCCTCGTGGCCACCGGGGAGCTGTTTTTT. The encoded protein is CASSLDIRLVATGELFF. Together with reference TRBV5-1 and TRBJ2-2, the CDR3 gives the full variable domain: KAGVTQTPRYLIKTRGQQVTLSCSPISGHRSVSWYQQTPGQGLQFLFEYFSETQRNKGNFPGRFSGRQFSNSRSEMNVSTLELGDSALYLCASSLDIRLVATGELFFGEGSRLTVL.

This clonotype was seen only once. The rearrangement joins TRBV19 to TRBJ2-5, with 8 bases lining up with TRBD2. Germline loops: CDR1 LNHDA, CDR2 SQIVND (reference sequence). This CDR3 has 13 amino acids. With V trimmed by 8 bases and J by 11 bases, 13 bases remained unmatched. The CDR3 spells CASSQQAGGEQYF. The CDR3 coding sequence is TGTGCCAGTTCCCAGCAGGCGGGAGGAGAGCAGTACTTC.

This clonotype has a handful of counts. The chain couples TRBV4-3 to TRBJ2-5, with 7 bases lining up with TRBD2. Trimming took 0 bases from V and 5 from J; bases not matched to a gene: 9. Germline loops: CDR1 LGHNA, CDR2 YSLEER. The CDR3 sequence is 16 residues long. The CDR3 region is CASSQEVGSGEETQYF. The CDR3 DNA follows: TGCGCCAGCAGCCAAGAAGTGGGGAGCGGGGAGGAGACCCAGTACTTC.

The J gene is TRBJ2-5, the V gene TRBV19, with D hard to call. The J call is uncertain, as TRBJ2-7 better fits the DNA end. Per germline, CDR1 LNHDA and CDR2 SQIVND (reference sequence). The CDR3 loop spans 14 amino acids. CDR3 loop: CASSILAFSYEQYF. The CDR3 DNA is TGTGCCAGTAGTATTCTGGCGTTTTCCTACGAGCAGTACTTC.

This clonotype turned up a few times. The chain has TRBV29-1 and TRBJ2-3; D tentatively fits TRBD1 or TRBD2 (5 bases each). V lost 3 bases and J 5 bases, leaving 15 bases between the germline ends. The germline V gene encodes CDR1 SQVTM and CDR2 ANQGSEA. The CDR3 runs to 14 residues. For the CDR3, the DNA is TGCAGCGTTGATCGGGACCTGATAGGAGATACGCAGTATTTT. Its translation: CSVDRDLIGDTQYF.

In its sample, this clonotype was seen a few times. J is TRBJ2-7 and V is TRBV4-1; 11 positions match TRBD2. This CDR3 has 15 residues. CDR1 is MGHRA and CDR2 is YSYEKL in the germline V gene. V shed 1 base, J shed 6 bases, and the junction held 5 bases outside the gene matches. CDR3 amino acids: CASSQGLAGTGEQYF. The CDR3 DNA sequence: TGCGCCAGCAGCCAAGGACTAGCGGGAACGGGCGAGCAGTACTTC.

This clonotype has a handful of counts. This sequence joins TRBV19 and TRBJ1-1; D gene unclear. Germline values: CDR1 LNHDA, CDR2 SQIVND (reference sequence). CDR3 length: 11 amino acids. V was trimmed by 3 bases and J by 11 bases, leaving 10 bases between them. For the CDR3, the DNA is TGTGCCAGTAGTATTTCGGGGTCGGCTTTCTTT. It specifies CASSISGSAFF.

This clonotype was seen a few times. The J gene is TRBJ2-7, the V gene TRBV7-2; D perhaps matches TRBD2 (6 bases). The DNA matches TRBJ2-5 better at its end, which makes the J call doubtful. Per germline, CDR1 SGHTA and CDR2 FQGNSA. CDR3 length: 16 residues. CDR3 sequence (DNA): TGTGCCAGCAGTTTTAGGCGGCAGGGAGGAAGAGAGACCCAGTACTTC. Translating it yields CASSFRRQGGRETQYF.

This clonotype was detected only once. The rearrangement links TRBV29-1 to TRBJ2-1; the match to TRBD1 covers 9 bases. Trimming at V came to 0 bases and at J to 7 bases, leaving 7 bases not matched to a gene. CDR1 SQVTM and CDR2 ANQGSEA come from the germline V gene. The length of the CDR3 is 15 residues. For the CDR3, the DNA is TGCAGCGTTGAAGATCTTGGACAGGGGTTAAATGAGCAGTTCTTC. It yields the protein CSVEDLGQGLNEQFF.

The chain joins TRBV4-3 to TRBJ1-3, with unresolved D. The CDR3 has 17 amino acids. Germline loops: CDR1 LGHNA, CDR2 YSLEER. The germline V and J ends were trimmed by 0 bases and 4 bases, with 16 bases remaining between them. The CDR3 spells CASSQDSPAGGGNTIYF. As DNA, the CDR3 is TGCGCCAGCAGCCAAGATTCCCCAGCGGGCGGAGGAAACACCATATATTTT.

The chain combines TRBV7-2 with TRBJ2-5, with TRBD2 matching over 8 bases. The length of the CDR3 is 14 residues. The V and J ends lost 2 bases and 2 bases, in that order; junction bases with no gene match: 1. Per the germline V gene, CDR1 is SGHTA and CDR2 is FQGNSA. The CDR3 is CASSLPSGQETQYF. The CDR3 region has the DNA TGTGCCAGCAGCTTACCTAGCGGGCAAGAGACCCAGTACTTC.

The sample holds a few counts of this clonotype. The gene calls are TRBV5-1 and TRBJ2-2; possibly TRBD2 for D (5 bases). The CDR3 is 19 amino acids. Germline loops: CDR1 SGHRS, CDR2 YFSETQ. V was pared by 0 bases and J by 4 bases, with 22 bases between. CDR3 residues: CASSLDPGGTGLFTGELFF. The CDR3 DNA follows: TGCGCCAGCAGCTTGGACCCGGGCGGAACTGGACTTTTCACCGGGGAGCTGTTTTTT.

The genes are TRBV6-2 or TRBV6-3 and TRBJ2-5; 7 bases agree with TRBD2. Germline V gene data show CDR1 as MNHEY and CDR2 as SVGEGT. There are 15 residues in the CDR3. V was clipped by 5 bases and J by 4 bases; unmatched bases: 10. CDR3 bases: TGTGCCAGCAGTCGGGACTATGGGTTGCGAGAGACCCAGTACTTC. Its translation is CASSRDYGLRETQYF.

The CDR3 sequence: CASSWGLASSYNSPLHF. The CDR3 DNA reads TGTGCCAGCAGTTGGGGTTTGGCGAGCTCCTATAATTCACCCCTCCACTTT. This rearrangement joins TRBV27 to TRBJ1-6; D unresolved. Trimming removed 4 bases from V and 0 bases from J, with 13 bases in between. CDR3 size: 17 residues. Germline lookup yields CDR1 MNHEY and CDR2 SMNVEV (reference sequence).

Many counts were recorded for this clonotype. The chain has TRBV6-2 or TRBV6-3 and TRBJ2-7; 7 nucleotides line up with TRBD1. The CDR3 loop spans 12 amino acids. V shed 6 bases, J shed 4 bases, and the junction held 3 bases outside the gene matches. Germline CDR1 MNHEY, CDR2 SVGEGT. CDR3 in amino acids: CASSRGQYEQYF. For the CDR3, the DNA is TGTGCCAGCAGCAGGGGACAGTACGAGCAGTACTTC.